Listed below are T cell receptor beta chains from one sample, sequenced in a study of cytotoxic CD8 clonotypes in ibrutinib-treated CLL. TCRdb's copy holds only in-frame clones and misses some; the assay was immunoSEQ multiplex PCR. The data show around 140,000 clones, with 80% seen just once and 7.5% to 9% held by the top ten. Source: PBMCs, taken after 36 months of ibrutinib treatment. The receptors come from a human donor with chronic lymphocytic leukemia. Both conserved end residues are part of each CDR3. Each record gives: V gene, D gene, CDR3 length, J gene, clone size, CDR3 protein, CDR3 DNA. The D gene is left open where the match is weak. Size is stated for part of the rows, as once, few or many counts, or as a class when the clone is expanded.

v_call: TRBV19; d_call: .; cdr3_length: 12; j_call: TRBJ2-7; clone_size: .; cdr3_aa: CASSIGPYEQYF; cdr3_nt: TGTGCCAGTAGTATCGGCCCGTACGAGCAGTACTTC
v_call: TRBV21-1; d_call: .; cdr3_length: 17; j_call: TRBJ2-7; clone_size: .; cdr3_aa: CASSKAVLWRGSYEQYF; cdr3_nt: TGTGCCAGCAGCAAAGCCGTTTTGTGGAGGGGATCCTACGAGCAGTACTTC
v_call: TRBV5-6; d_call: .; cdr3_length: 15; j_call: TRBJ1-3; clone_size: .; cdr3_aa: CASSLVVGSGNTIYF; cdr3_nt: TGTGCCAGCAGCTTGGTGGTAGGCTCTGGAAACACCATATATTTT
v_call: TRBV14; d_call: .; cdr3_length: 17; j_call: TRBJ2-2; clone_size: .; cdr3_aa: CASSQGSRGLLPLELFF; cdr3_nt: TGTGCCAGCAGCCAAGGGTCCAGGGGCCTTCTTCCGTTGGAGCTGTTTTTT
v_call: TRBV6-1; d_call: .; cdr3_length: 13; j_call: TRBJ1-5; clone_size: .; cdr3_aa: CASTISSNQPQHF; cdr3_nt: TGTGCCAGCACCATAAGTAGCAATCAGCCCCAGCATTTT
v_call: TRBV6-1; d_call: TRBD1; cdr3_length: 16; j_call: TRBJ1-5; clone_size: .; cdr3_aa: CASSELGTGVHQPQHF; cdr3_nt: TGTGCCAGCAGTGAACTTGGGACAGGAGTCCATCAGCCCCAGCATTTT
v_call: TRBV30; d_call: .; cdr3_length: 11; j_call: TRBJ1-1; clone_size: .; cdr3_aa: CAWSPGTEAFF; cdr3_nt: TGTGCCTGGAGTCCGGGGACTGAAGCTTTCTTT
v_call: TRBV28; d_call: .; cdr3_length: 14; j_call: TRBJ1-6; clone_size: .; cdr3_aa: CASSPWDRNSPLHF; cdr3_nt: TGTGCCAGCAGTCCCTGGGACCGTAATTCACCCCTCCACTTT
v_call: TRBV13; d_call: TRBD2; cdr3_length: 19; j_call: TRBJ2-3; clone_size: .; cdr3_aa: CASSLRGYSGGPSTDTQYF; cdr3_nt: TGTGCCAGCAGCTTACGCGGCTATAGCGGGGGGCCGAGCACAGATACGCAGTATTTT
v_call: TRBV20-1; d_call: .; cdr3_length: 11; j_call: TRBJ2-5; clone_size: .; cdr3_aa: CSARPEETQYF; cdr3_nt: TGCAGTGCTAGACCCGAAGAGACCCAGTACTTC
v_call: TRBV10-2; d_call: .; cdr3_length: 15; j_call: TRBJ2-1; clone_size: .; cdr3_aa: CASSQNRDRYNEQFF; cdr3_nt: TGCGCCAGCAGTCAAAACAGGGATCGCTACAATGAGCAGTTCTTC
v_call: TRBV10-3; d_call: .; cdr3_length: 16; j_call: TRBJ1-4; clone_size: .; cdr3_aa: CAISESWRATNEKLFF; cdr3_nt: TGTGCCATCAGTGAGTCGTGGCGAGCAACTAATGAAAAACTGTTTTTT
v_call: TRBV10-3; d_call: .; cdr3_length: 15; j_call: TRBJ2-5; clone_size: .; cdr3_aa: CAISHGGQPQETQYF; cdr3_nt: TGTGCCATCAGTCACGGCGGACAGCCCCAAGAGACCCAGTACTTC
v_call: TRBV28; d_call: .; cdr3_length: 15; j_call: TRBJ1-4; clone_size: .; cdr3_aa: CASSWRTFRSEKLFF; cdr3_nt: TGTGCCAGCAGTTGGAGGACATTCAGAAGTGAAAAACTGTTTTTT
v_call: TRBV5-1; d_call: .; cdr3_length: 13; j_call: TRBJ2-7; clone_size: once; cdr3_aa: CASSLGLGDEQYF; cdr3_nt: TGCGCCAGCAGCTTGGGGCTCGGGGACGAGCAGTACTTC
v_call: TRBV30; d_call: TRBD2; cdr3_length: 18; j_call: TRBJ2-3; clone_size: .; cdr3_aa: CAWRTGLAGGYSTDTQYF; cdr3_nt: TGTGCCTGGAGAACTGGACTAGCGGGGGGGTATAGCACAGATACGCAGTATTTT
v_call: TRBV19; d_call: .; cdr3_length: 13; j_call: TRBJ2-7; clone_size: .; cdr3_aa: CASSAGLTYEQYF; cdr3_nt: TGTGCCAGTAGTGCAGGGCTGACCTACGAGCAGTACTTC
v_call: TRBV6-1; d_call: .; cdr3_length: 11; j_call: TRBJ1-1; clone_size: .; cdr3_aa: CASRSTGEAFF; cdr3_nt: TGTGCCAGCAGGTCTACGGGGGAAGCTTTCTTT
v_call: TRBV10-1; d_call: TRBD2; cdr3_length: 12; j_call: TRBJ2-5; clone_size: .; cdr3_aa: CASSAGGETQYF; cdr3_nt: TGCGCCAGTTCCGCGGGGGGTGAGACCCAGTACTTC
v_call: TRBV5-8; d_call: .; cdr3_length: 16; j_call: TRBJ1-1; clone_size: .; cdr3_aa: CASSRRTVHMNTEAFF; cdr3_nt: TGTGCCAGCAGCAGGAGGACAGTTCACATGAACACTGAAGCTTTCTTT
v_call: TRBV7-8; d_call: TRBD2; cdr3_length: 15; j_call: TRBJ2-3; clone_size: .; cdr3_aa: CASSSRPGGPDTQYF; cdr3_nt: TGTGCCAGCAGCTCCCGCCCGGGAGGGCCGGATACGCAGTATTTT
v_call: TRBV14; d_call: .; cdr3_length: 16; j_call: TRBJ2-4; clone_size: .; cdr3_aa: CASSPGLLSAKNIQYF; cdr3_nt: TGTGCCAGCAGTCCGGGACTCCTCTCAGCCAAAAACATTCAGTACTTC
v_call: TRBV5-1; d_call: .; cdr3_length: 14; j_call: TRBJ2-7; clone_size: .; cdr3_aa: CASSFDGTTYEQYF; cdr3_nt: TGCGCCAGCAGCTTTGACGGGACAACCTACGAGCAGTACTTC
v_call: TRBV11-3; d_call: .; cdr3_length: 15; j_call: TRBJ2-5; clone_size: .; cdr3_aa: CASSPGLGGGETQYF; cdr3_nt: TGTGCCAGCAGCCCTGGGCTGGGGGGTGGAGAGACCCAGTACTTC
v_call: TRBV6-5; d_call: TRBD1; cdr3_length: 16; j_call: TRBJ1-2; clone_size: .; cdr3_aa: CASSYLTGVSNYGYTF; cdr3_nt: TGTGCCAGCAGTTATTTGACAGGGGTTAGTAACTATGGCTACACCTTC
v_call: TRBV6-4; d_call: TRBD1; cdr3_length: 15; j_call: TRBJ2-2; clone_size: .; cdr3_aa: CASSEQGEIAGELFF; cdr3_nt: TGTGCCAGCAGTGAACAGGGGGAAATCGCCGGGGAGCTGTTTTTT
v_call: TRBV28; d_call: TRBD1; cdr3_length: 18; j_call: TRBJ1-6; clone_size: .; cdr3_aa: CASSLLREGADYNSPLHF; cdr3_nt: TGTGCCAGCAGTTTATTACGTGAGGGGGCGGACTATAATTCACCCCTCCACTTT
v_call: TRBV5-1; d_call: TRBD1; cdr3_length: 13; j_call: TRBJ1-2; clone_size: .; cdr3_aa: CASSLTGGGGYTF; cdr3_nt: TGCGCCAGCAGCTTGACAGGGGGCGGTGGCTACACCTTC
v_call: TRBV20-1; d_call: .; cdr3_length: 11; j_call: TRBJ1-1; clone_size: .; cdr3_aa: CSARGHTEAFF; cdr3_nt: TGCAGTGCTAGGGGTCACACTGAAGCTTTCTTT
v_call: TRBV28; d_call: .; cdr3_length: 16; j_call: TRBJ2-1; clone_size: once; cdr3_aa: CASSLRGALYNNEQFF; cdr3_nt: TGTGCCAGCAGTTTACGGGGGGCCCTTTACAACAATGAGCAGTTCTTC